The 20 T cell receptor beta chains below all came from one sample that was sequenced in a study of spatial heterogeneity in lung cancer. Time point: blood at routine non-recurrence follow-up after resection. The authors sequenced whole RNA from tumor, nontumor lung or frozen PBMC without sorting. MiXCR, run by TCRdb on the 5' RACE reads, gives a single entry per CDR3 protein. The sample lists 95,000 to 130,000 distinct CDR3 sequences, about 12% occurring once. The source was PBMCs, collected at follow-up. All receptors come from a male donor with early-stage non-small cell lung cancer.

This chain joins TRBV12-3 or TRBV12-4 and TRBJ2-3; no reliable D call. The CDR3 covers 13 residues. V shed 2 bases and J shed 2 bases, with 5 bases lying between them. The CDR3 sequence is CASSLPHTDTQYF. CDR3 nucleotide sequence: TGTGCCAGCAGTTTACCCCACACAGATACGCAGTATTTT.

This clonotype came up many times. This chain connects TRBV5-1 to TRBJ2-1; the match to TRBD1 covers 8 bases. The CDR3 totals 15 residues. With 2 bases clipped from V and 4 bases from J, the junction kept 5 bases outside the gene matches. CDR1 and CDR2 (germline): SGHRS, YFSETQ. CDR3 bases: TGCGCCAGCAGCTTAGGACAGGGCGGGTACAATGAGCAGTTCTTC. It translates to CASSLGQGGYNEQFF.

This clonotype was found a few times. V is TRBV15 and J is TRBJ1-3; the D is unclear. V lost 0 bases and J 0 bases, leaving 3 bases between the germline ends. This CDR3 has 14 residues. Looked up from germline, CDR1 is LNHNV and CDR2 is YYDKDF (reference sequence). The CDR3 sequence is CATSRDSSGNTIYF. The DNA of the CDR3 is TGTGCCACCAGCAGAGATTCCTCTGGAAACACCATATATTTT.

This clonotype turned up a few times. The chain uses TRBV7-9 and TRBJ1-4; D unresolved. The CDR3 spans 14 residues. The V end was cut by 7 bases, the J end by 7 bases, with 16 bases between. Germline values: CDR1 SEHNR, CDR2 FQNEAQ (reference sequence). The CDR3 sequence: CASTIITVAEKLFF. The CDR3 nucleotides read TGTGCCAGCACCATTATTACGGTAGCTGAAAAACTGTTTTTT.

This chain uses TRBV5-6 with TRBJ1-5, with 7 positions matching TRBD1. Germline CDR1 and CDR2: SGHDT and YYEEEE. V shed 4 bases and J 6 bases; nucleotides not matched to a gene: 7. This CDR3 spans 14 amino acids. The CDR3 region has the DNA TGTGCCAGCAGCCTTACAGGGGACGGTCAGCCCCAGCATTTT. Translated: CASSLTGDGQPQHF.

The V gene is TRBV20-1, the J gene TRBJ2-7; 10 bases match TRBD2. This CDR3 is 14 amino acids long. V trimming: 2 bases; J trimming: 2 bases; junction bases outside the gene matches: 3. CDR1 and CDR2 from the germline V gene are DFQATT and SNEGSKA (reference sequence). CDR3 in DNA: TGCAGTGCTAGAAGTAGCGGGGGGACCTACGAGCAGTACTTC. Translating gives CSARSSGGTYEQYF.

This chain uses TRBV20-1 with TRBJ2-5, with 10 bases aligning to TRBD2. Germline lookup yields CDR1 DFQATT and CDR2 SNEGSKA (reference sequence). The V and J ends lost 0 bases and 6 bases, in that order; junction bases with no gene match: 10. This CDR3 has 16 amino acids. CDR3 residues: CSAREGSGGAWKTQYF. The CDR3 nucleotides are TGCAGTGCTAGAGAGGGAAGCGGGGGGGCTTGGAAGACCCAGTACTTC.

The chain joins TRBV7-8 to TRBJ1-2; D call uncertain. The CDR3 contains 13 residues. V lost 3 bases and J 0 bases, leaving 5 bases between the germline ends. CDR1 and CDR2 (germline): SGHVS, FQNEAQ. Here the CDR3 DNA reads TGTGCCAGCAGCTTCGATCCTAACTATGGCTACACCTTC. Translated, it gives CASSFDPNYGYTF.

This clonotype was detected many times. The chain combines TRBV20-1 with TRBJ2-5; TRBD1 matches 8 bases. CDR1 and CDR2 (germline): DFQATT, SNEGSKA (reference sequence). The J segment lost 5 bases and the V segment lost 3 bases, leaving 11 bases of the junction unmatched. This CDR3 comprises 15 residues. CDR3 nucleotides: TGCAGTGCTAGGCCCCGGACAGGGTCAGGGGAGACCCAGTACTTC. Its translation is CSARPRTGSGETQYF.

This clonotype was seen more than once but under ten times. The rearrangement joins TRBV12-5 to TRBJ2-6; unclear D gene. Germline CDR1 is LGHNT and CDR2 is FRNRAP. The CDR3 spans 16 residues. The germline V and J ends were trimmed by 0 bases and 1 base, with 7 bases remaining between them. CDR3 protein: CASGLVLGSGANVLTF. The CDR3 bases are TGTGCTAGTGGTTTGGTATTGGGGTCTGGGGCCAACGTCCTGACTTTC.

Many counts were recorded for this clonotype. CDR3 bases: TGTGCCACCAGCAGAATTCGACAGGCCTTCTACAATGAGCAGTTCTTC. Its protein product is CATSRIRQAFYNEQFF. The chain combines TRBV15 with TRBJ2-1, with TRBD1 as a possible D gene (6 bases). The CDR3 has 16 amino acids. The germline V gene has CDR1 LNHNV and CDR2 YYDKDF (reference sequence). V was clipped by 2 bases and J by 3 bases, with 14 bases between them.

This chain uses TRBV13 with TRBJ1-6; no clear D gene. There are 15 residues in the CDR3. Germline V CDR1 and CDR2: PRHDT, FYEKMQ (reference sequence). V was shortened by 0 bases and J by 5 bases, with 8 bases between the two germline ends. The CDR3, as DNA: TGTGCCAGCAGCTTAGGGGGAACCAATAATTCACCCCTCCACTTT. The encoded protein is CASSLGGTNNSPLHF.

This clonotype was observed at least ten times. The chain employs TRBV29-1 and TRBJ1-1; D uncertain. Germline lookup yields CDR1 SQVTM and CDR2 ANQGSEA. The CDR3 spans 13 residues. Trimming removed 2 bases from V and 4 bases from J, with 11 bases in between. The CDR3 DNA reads TGCAGCGTTGAAAGTCCCCCGGGCACTGAAGCTTTCTTT. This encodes CSVESPPGTEAFF.

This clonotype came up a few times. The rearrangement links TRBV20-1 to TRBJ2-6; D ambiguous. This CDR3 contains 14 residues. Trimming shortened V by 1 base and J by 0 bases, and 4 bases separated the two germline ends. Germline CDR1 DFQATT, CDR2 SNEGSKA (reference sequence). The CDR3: CSARGGSGANVLTF. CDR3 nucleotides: TGCAGTGCTAGAGGGGGCTCTGGGGCCAACGTCCTGACTTTC.

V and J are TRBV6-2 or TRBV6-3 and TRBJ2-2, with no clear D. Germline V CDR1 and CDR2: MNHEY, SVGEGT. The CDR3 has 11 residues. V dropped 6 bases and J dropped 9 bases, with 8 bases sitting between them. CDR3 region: CASSLSRELFF. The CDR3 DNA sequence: TGTGCCAGCAGCCTTAGCCGGGAGCTGTTTTTT.

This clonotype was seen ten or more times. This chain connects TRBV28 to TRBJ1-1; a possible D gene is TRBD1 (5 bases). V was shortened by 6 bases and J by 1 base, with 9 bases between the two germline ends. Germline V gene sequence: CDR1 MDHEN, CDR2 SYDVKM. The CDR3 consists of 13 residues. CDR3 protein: CASSIQGNTEAFF. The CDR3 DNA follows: TGTGCCAGCAGCATTCAGGGGAACACTGAAGCTTTCTTT.

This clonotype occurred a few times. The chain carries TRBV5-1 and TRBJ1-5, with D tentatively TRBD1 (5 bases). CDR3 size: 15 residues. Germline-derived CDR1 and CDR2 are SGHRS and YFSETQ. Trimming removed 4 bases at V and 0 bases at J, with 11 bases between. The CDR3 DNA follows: TGCGCCAGCAGCCCGGGGCCTTATAGCAATCAGCCCCAGCATTTT. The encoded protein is CASSPGPYSNQPQHF.

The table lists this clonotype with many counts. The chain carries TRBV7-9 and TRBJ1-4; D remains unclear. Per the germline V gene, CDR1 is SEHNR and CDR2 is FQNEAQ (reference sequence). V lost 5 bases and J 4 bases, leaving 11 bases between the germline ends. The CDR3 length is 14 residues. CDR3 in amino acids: CASSPHNVNEKLFF. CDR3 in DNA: TGTGCCAGCAGCCCTCATAACGTTAATGAAAAACTGTTTTTT.

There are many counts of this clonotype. This CDR3 reads CSVGYMNTEAFF. Here the CDR3 DNA reads TGCAGCGTTGGTTATATGAACACTGAAGCTTTCTTT. The J gene is TRBJ1-1, the V gene TRBV29-1; D gene unclear. The CDR3 sequence is 12 residues long. The ends were cut back, 4 bases at V and 0 bases at J, with 6 bases in the middle. CDR1 and CDR2 (germline): SQVTM, ANQGSEA.

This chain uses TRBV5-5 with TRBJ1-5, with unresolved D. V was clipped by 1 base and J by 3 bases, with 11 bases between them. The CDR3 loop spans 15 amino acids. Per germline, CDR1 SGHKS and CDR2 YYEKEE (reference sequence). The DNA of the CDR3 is TGTGCCAGCAGCTTGTACGGGTATGACAATCAGCCCCAGCATTTT. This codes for CASSLYGYDNQPQHF. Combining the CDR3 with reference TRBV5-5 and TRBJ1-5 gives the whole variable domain DAGVTQSPTHLIKTRGQQVTLRCSPISGHKSVSWYQQVLGQGPQFIFQYYEKEERGRGNFPDRFSARQFPNYSSELNVNALLLGDSALYLCASSLYGYDNQPQHFGDGTRLSIL.